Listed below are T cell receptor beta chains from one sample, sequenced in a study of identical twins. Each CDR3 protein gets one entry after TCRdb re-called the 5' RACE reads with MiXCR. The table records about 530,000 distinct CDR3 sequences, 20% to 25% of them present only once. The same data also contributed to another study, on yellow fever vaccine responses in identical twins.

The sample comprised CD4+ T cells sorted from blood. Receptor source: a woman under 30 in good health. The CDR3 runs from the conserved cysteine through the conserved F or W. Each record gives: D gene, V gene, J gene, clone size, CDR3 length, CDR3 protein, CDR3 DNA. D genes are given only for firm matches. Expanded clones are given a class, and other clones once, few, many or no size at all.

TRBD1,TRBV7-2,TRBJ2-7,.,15,CASSLVGTGPSEQCF,TGTGCCAGCAGCTTGGTGGGGACAGGGCCCTCCGAGCAGTGCTTC
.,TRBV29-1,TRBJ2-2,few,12,CSVDLNTGELFF,TGCAGCGTTGATCTTAACACCGGGGAGCTGTTTTTT
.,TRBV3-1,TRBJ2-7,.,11,CASSHRHEQYF,TGTGCCAGCAGCCATCGGCACGAGCAGTACTTC
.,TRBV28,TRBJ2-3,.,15,CASSPHGRGGDTQYF,TGTGCCAGCAGCCCCCACGGCAGGGGCGGAGATACGCAGTATTTT
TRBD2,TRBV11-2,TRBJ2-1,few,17,CASSLDFTRERGNEQFF,TGTGCCAGCAGCTTAGACTTTACGCGGGAGAGGGGCAATGAGCAGTTCTTC
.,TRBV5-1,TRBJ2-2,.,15,CASSLSGTITGELFF,TGCGCCAGCAGCTTGTCCGGGACGATAACCGGGGAGCTGTTTTTT
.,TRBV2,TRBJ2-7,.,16,CASSEIWGEPGYEQYF,TGTGCCAGCAGTGAAATTTGGGGGGAGCCGGGATACGAGCAGTACTTC
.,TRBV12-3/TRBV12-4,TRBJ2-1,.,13,CANSLVLHNEQFF,TGTGCCAACAGTTTAGTACTACACAATGAGCAGTTCTTC
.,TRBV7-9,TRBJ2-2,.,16,CASSHRVSSNTGELFF,TGTGCCAGCAGCCACCGGGTTTCCTCGAACACCGGGGAGCTGTTTTTT
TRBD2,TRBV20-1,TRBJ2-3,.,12,CSGSGAEDTQYF,TGCAGTGGCAGCGGGGCTGAGGATACGCAGTATTTT
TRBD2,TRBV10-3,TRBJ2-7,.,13,CATRTSGAYEQYF,TGTGCCACCCGGACTAGCGGAGCTTACGAGCAGTACTTC
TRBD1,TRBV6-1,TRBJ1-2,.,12,CASSTGDRGYTF,TGTGCCAGCAGTACAGGGGACCGTGGCTACACCTTC
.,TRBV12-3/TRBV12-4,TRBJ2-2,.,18,CASSLGLGGRRITGELFF,TGTGCCAGCAGTTTGGGGTTGGGTGGCAGGAGAATCACCGGGGAGCTGTTTTTT
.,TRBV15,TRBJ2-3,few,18,CATSRDPPTGITTDTQYF,TGTGCCACCAGCAGAGATCCCCCTACAGGGATCACCACAGATACGCAGTATTTT
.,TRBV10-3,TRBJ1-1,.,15,CAIREDLGPYTEAFF,TGTGCCATCAGAGAAGACTTGGGGCCTTACACTGAAGCTTTCTTT
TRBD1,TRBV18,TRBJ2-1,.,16,CASSLKGTAAVNEQFF,TGTGCCAGCTCACTTAAAGGGACAGCGGCGGTCAATGAGCAGTTCTTC
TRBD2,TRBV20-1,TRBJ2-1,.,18,CSARTSGRKGRSYNEQFF,TGCAGTGCGAGAACTAGCGGGAGAAAAGGAAGGTCCTACAATGAGCAGTTCTTC
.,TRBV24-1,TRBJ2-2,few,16,CATSALAPFNTGELFF,TGTGCCACCAGTGCGCTAGCGCCTTTTAACACCGGGGAGCTGTTTTTT
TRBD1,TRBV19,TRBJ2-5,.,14,CASSTDRVKETQYF,TGTGCCAGTAGTACGGACAGGGTGAAGGAGACCCAGTACTTC
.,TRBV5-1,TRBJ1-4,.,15,CASSPQDSINEKLFF,TGCGCCAGCAGCCCACAGGACAGCATTAATGAAAAACTGTTTTTT
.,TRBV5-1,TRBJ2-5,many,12,CASSWYQETQYF,TGCGCCAGCAGCTGGTACCAAGAGACCCAGTACTTC
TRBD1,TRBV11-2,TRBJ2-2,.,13,CASSWTGFGELFF,TGTGCCAGCAGCTGGACAGGGTTCGGGGAGCTGTTTTTT
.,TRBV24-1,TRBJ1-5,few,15,CATSERDAGGPPQHF,TGTGCCACCAGTGAACGGGACGCCGGGGGTCCGCCCCAGCATTTT
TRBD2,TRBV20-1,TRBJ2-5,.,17,CSARSKAGLAFQETQYF,TGCAGTGCTAGGTCTAAAGCGGGACTAGCGTTTCAAGAGACCCAGTACTTC
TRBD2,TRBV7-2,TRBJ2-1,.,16,CASSSGTSGGAGEQFF,TGTGCCAGCAGCTCAGGGACTAGCGGGGGGGCGGGTGAGCAGTTCTTC
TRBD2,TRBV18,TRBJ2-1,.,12,CASSGGGSEQFF,TGTGCCAGCTCAGGCGGGGGGAGTGAGCAGTTCTTC
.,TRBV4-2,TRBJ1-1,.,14,CASSQERRTTEAFF,TGTGCCAGCAGCCAAGAACGACGGACCACTGAAGCTTTCTTT
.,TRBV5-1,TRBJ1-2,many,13,CASSPGVNYGYTF,TGCGCCAGCAGCCCAGGAGTTAACTATGGCTACACCTTC
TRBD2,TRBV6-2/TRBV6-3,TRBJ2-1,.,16,CASSYGLAGVGNEQFF,TGTGCCAGCAGTTACGGGCTAGCGGGAGTCGGCAATGAGCAGTTCTTC
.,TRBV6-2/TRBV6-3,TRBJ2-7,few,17,CASSYSRGKVRAYEQYF,TGTGCCAGCAGTTATTCTCGGGGGAAGGTTCGAGCGTACGAGCAGTACTTC
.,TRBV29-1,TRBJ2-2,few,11,CSADRSGELFF,TGCAGCGCCGACAGATCCGGGGAGCTGTTTTTT
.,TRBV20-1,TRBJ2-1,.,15,CSARVAESSYNEQFF,TGCAGTGCTAGAGTAGCGGAGAGCTCCTACAATGAGCAGTTCTTC
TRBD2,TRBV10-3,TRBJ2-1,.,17,CAISESASGRVYNEQFF,TGTGCCATCAGTGAGTCGGCTAGCGGGAGGGTCTACAATGAGCAGTTCTTC
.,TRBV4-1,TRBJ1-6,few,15,CASSQETRDRSPLHF,TGCGCCAGCAGCCAAGAAACCAGGGATCGTTCACCCCTCCACTTT
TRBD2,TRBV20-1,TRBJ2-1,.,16,CSANWGEGRGYNEQFF,TGCAGTGCCAACTGGGGGGAGGGCCGCGGGTACAATGAGCAGTTCTTC
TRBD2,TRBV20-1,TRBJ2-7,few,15,CSARTGLAGLYEQYF,TGCAGTGCTAGAACCGGACTAGCGGGGCTCTACGAGCAGTACTTC
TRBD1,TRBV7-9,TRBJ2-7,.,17,CASSTTLGQGASYEQYF,TGTGCCAGCAGCACCACACTCGGACAGGGGGCCTCCTACGAGCAGTACTTC
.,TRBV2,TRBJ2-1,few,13,CASRSGTLNEQFF,TGTGCCAGCAGGTCCGGGACATTAAATGAGCAGTTCTTC
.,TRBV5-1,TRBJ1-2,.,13,CASSFDWNYGYTF,TGCGCCAGCAGCTTCGACTGGAACTATGGCTACACCTTC
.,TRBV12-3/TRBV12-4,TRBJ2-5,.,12,CASSREKETQYF,TGTGCCAGCAGTCGAGAAAAAGAGACCCAGTACTTC
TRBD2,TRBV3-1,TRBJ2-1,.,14,CASSQSPSGTSGAF,TGTGCCAGCAGCCAATCGCCTTCTGGGACTAGCGGTGCCTTC
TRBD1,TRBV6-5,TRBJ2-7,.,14,CASSYGQGTHEQYF,TGTGCCAGCAGTTATGGACAGGGTACCCACGAGCAGTACTTC
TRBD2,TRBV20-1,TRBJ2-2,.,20,CSARVGGTRPLKSNTGELFF,TGCAGTGCTAGAGTGGGCGGGACTAGGCCCCTAAAGTCTAACACCGGGGAGCTGTTTTTT
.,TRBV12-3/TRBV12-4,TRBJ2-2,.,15,CASSLGRRLTGELFF,TGTGCCAGCAGTTTGGGCAGGAGATTGACCGGGGAGCTGTTTTTT
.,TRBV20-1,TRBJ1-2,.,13,CSASGTWAYGYTF,TGCAGTGCTAGCGGGACCTGGGCATATGGCTACACCTTC
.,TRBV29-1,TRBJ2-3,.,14,CSVGGSTRTDTQYF,TGCAGCGTTGGGGGGTCCACACGCACAGATACGCAGTATTTT
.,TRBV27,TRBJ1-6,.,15,CASGGGIFNNSPLHF,TGTGCCAGCGGCGGAGGGATCTTTAATAATTCACCCCTCCACTTT
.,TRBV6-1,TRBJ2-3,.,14,CASSARQGTDTQYF,TGTGCCAGCAGTGCCCGGCAGGGCACAGATACGCAGTATTTT
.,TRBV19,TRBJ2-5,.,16,CASSFTRGLGEETQYF,TGTGCCAGTAGTTTCACCCGCGGGTTAGGGGAGGAGACCCAGTACTTC
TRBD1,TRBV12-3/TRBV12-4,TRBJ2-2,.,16,CASRPRLGQFTGELFF,TGTGCCAGCAGACCCCGGCTGGGACAGTTTACCGGGGAGCTGTTTTTT